The 25 T cell receptor beta chains below were found in one sample sequenced in a study of blood T cell repertoires in COVID-19. Here immunoSEQ multiplex PCR was the method, and the copy in TCRdb shows in-frame clones only, minus some. There are hundreds of thousands of clones in the sample; 75% to 85% occur only once, and approximately 5.1% lies in the top ten. Sequencing was performed on peripheral blood. The receptors here all came from a man in his fifties with active or convalescent COVID-19.

The CDR3 region has the DNA TGTGCCAGCAGCTTGGCTGGTGGCGGGTTCAATTCACCCCTCCACTTT. As protein: CASSLAGGGFNSPLHF. This chain joins TRBV5-4 and TRBJ1-6; D not resolved. Per germline, CDR1 SGHNT and CDR2 YYREEE (reference sequence). This CDR3 comprises 16 residues. V dropped 0 bases and J dropped 7 bases, with 14 bases sitting between them.

The rearrangement joins TRBV7-9 to TRBJ1-2, with 7 bases identical to TRBD1. The germline V gene has CDR1 SEHNR and CDR2 FQNEAQ (reference sequence). J was trimmed by 0 bases and V by 5 bases; bases with no gene match: 6. The CDR3 spans 15 residues. Here the CDR3 DNA reads TGTGCCAGCAGCCCCTGGGACAGAGCTAACTATGGCTACACCTTC. It codes for CASSPWDRANYGYTF.

This rearrangement joins TRBV5-1 to TRBJ1-1; 7 bases are a match to TRBD1. V was clipped by 6 bases and J by 5 bases; unmatched bases: 10. CDR3 size: 14 residues. CDR1 SGHRS and CDR2 YFSETQ come from the germline V gene. CDR3 sequence: CASTLDRVGTEAFF. CDR3 DNA: TGCGCCAGCACCCTAGACAGGGTCGGTACTGAAGCTTTCTTT.

This chain links TRBV5-1 with TRBJ2-5, with TRBD2 matching 11 bases. The CDR3 loop spans 16 amino acids. Trimming at V came to 3 bases and at J to 4 bases, leaving 8 bases not matched to a gene. CDR1 is SGHRS, CDR2 YFSETQ, per germline. The CDR3 nucleotides read TGCGCCAGCAGCTGGGGCCTAGCGGGAGGAAGAGAGACCCAGTACTTC. Residues: CASSWGLAGGRETQYF.

The genes are TRBV9 and TRBJ1-3, with TRBD1 identical over 8 bases. CDR3 size: 16 residues. J was trimmed by 0 bases and V by 0 bases; bases with no gene match: 2. Germline loops: CDR1 SGDLS, CDR2 YYNGEE. CDR3 sequence (DNA): TGTGCCAGCAGCGTAGCCGGACAGGGCTCTGGAAACACCATATATTTT. Its protein is CASSVAGQGSGNTIYF. Full variable domain (rest looked up from reference TRBV9 and TRBJ1-3): DSGVTQTPKHLITATGQRVTLRCSPRSGDLSVYWYQQSLDQGLQFLIQYYNGEERAKGNILERFSAQQFPDLHSELNLSSLELGDSALYFCASSVAGQGSGNTIYFGEGSWLTVV.

The chain employs TRBV9 and TRBJ2-7; TRBD1 aligns across 9 bases. The germline V gene encodes CDR1 SGDLS and CDR2 YYNGEE. J gave up 4 bases and V 2 bases, and 7 bases lay outside the gene matches. This CDR3 comprises 15 residues. The CDR3 loop reads CASSVAPGTGYEQYF. The CDR3, as DNA: TGTGCCAGCAGCGTTGCCCCCGGGACAGGGTACGAGCAGTACTTC.

The CDR3 bases are TGCAGCGTTGTATGGCCATACAATGAGCAGTTCTTC. Its protein product is CSVVWPYNEQFF. The V gene is TRBV29-1, the J gene TRBJ2-1; D is uncertain. Germline V gene data show CDR1 as SQVTM and CDR2 as ANQGSEA. This CDR3 has 12 residues. The ends were cut back, 4 bases at V and 4 bases at J, with 8 bases in the middle.

This rearrangement joins TRBV6-5 to TRBJ1-1; 10 bases are shared with TRBD1. CDR1 and CDR2 (germline): MNHEY, SVGAGI. The CDR3 is 13 residues long. After removal of 8 bases from V and 3 bases from J, the junction contained 3 bases not matched to a gene. CDR3 in amino acids: CASQGQGDTEAFF. For the CDR3, the DNA is TGTGCCAGCCAAGGACAGGGGGACACTGAAGCTTTCTTT.

V and J are TRBV7-2 and TRBJ2-4; a possible D gene is TRBD2 (5 bases). The length of the CDR3 is 18 residues. Deletions cut 0 bases from V and 2 bases from J, with 17 bases between. In germline, CDR1 is SGHTA, CDR2 FQGNSA. In DNA form, the CDR3 reads TGTGCCAGCAGCTTAGCGCCCCTAGTAACGGGGTCCAAAAACATTCAGTACTTC. It yields the protein CASSLAPLVTGSKNIQYF. Supplemented by reference TRBV7-2 and TRBJ2-4, the full variable domain reads GAGVSQSPSNKVTEKGKDVELRCDPISGHTALYWYRQSLGQGLEFLIYFQGNSAPDKSGLPSDRFSAERTGGSVSTLTIQRTQQEDSAVYLCASSLAPLVTGSKNIQYFGAGTRLSVL.

The V and J genes are TRBV6-6 and TRBJ2-5, with TRBD2 matching 9 bases. The germline CDR1 and CDR2 sequences are MNHNY and SVGAGI (reference sequence). This CDR3 is built from 15 residues. J was trimmed by 1 base and V by 6 bases; bases with no gene match: 6. The CDR3 DNA is TGTGCCAGCAGCCCAAGCGGGAGGACCCAAGAGACCCAGTACTTC. Its protein is CASSPSGRTQETQYF.

V is TRBV6-5 and J is TRBJ1-5, with a weak D call TRBD1 (5 bases). The germline gives CDR1 MNHEY, CDR2 SVGAGI. CDR3 size: 12 residues. Trimming pared 8 bases from V and 4 bases from J, leaving 9 bases between. CDR3 amino acids: CASGGGNQPQHF. CDR3 sequence (DNA): TGTGCCAGCGGGGGAGGGAATCAGCCCCAGCATTTT.

The V call is TRBV21-1, the J call TRBJ2-3; the D call of TRBD2 is as the table states it, not checked on the DNA. TRBV21-1 represents a pseudogene. The CDR3 is 21 residues long. The CDR3 protein is CASSKEGGPPFLLGTTDTQYF. The CDR3 DNA is TGTGCCAGCAGCAAAGAGGGCGGGCCACCTTTTCTGCTTGGTACCACAGATACGCAGTATTTT.

The rearrangement links TRBV6-2 or TRBV6-3 to TRBJ1-1; D ambiguous. The germline CDR1 and CDR2 sequences are MNHEY and SVGEGT. CDR3 length equals 14 residues. Trimming stripped 1 base from V and 0 bases from J, with 6 bases between. DNA of the CDR3: TGTGCCAGCAGTTACTTGGAGGTGAACACTGAAGCTTTCTTT. Its translation is CASSYLEVNTEAFF.

The J gene is TRBJ1-5, the V gene TRBV2; D may be TRBD1 (5 bases). The CDR3 spans 15 residues. Germline-derived CDR1 and CDR2 are SNHLY and FYNNEI. Trimming took off 4 bases at V and 4 bases at J, with 14 bases between the two ends. The CDR3, as DNA: TGTGCCAGCAGTGCAGATCAGGGTTGGAATCAGCCCCAGCATTTT. Its protein product is CASSADQGWNQPQHF.

Turning to this clone: The germline gene is not matched at one end of the junction; a read error may be the cause. The J gene is TRBJ1-5, the V gene TRBV7-7; 7 positions match TRBD1. Germline V lookup: CDR1 SSHAT, CDR2 FNYEAQ (reference sequence). The CDR3 spans 16 residues. The CDR3 reads CASSCGGKDRNQPQHF. The CDR3 region has the DNA TGTGCTAGCAGCTGCGGCGGTAAGGACAGGAATCAGCCCCAGCATTTT.

J is TRBJ2-5 and V is TRBV27, with a tentative D call TRBD1 (5 bases). V lost 5 bases, J lost 1 base, and 14 bases lay in between. Germline values: CDR1 MNHEY, CDR2 SMNVEV (reference sequence). This CDR3 has 15 amino acids. This chain's CDR3 is CASSQLKGPQETQYF. The CDR3 region has the DNA TGTGCCAGCAGTCAGCTTAAGGGGCCCCAAGAGACCCAGTACTTC.

This clone was seen more than once but under ten times. The chain uses TRBV2 and TRBJ1-2; D is ambiguous. The V end lost 1 base, the J end lost 7 bases, and 10 bases lay between the germline ends. Germline loops: CDR1 SNHLY, CDR2 FYNNEI. The CDR3 consists of 13 residues. The CDR3 DNA sequence: TGTGCCAGCAGTGAAGAACAGTCGGCTGGCTACACCTTC. Its protein product is CASSEEQSAGYTF.

This chain joins TRBV28 and TRBJ1-2; TRBD1 is a possible D gene (6 bases). The V gene lost 6 bases and the J gene lost 1 base, with 9 bases spanning the gap. The germline gives CDR1 MDHEN, CDR2 SYDVKM. The CDR3 length is 13 residues. The CDR3: CASSPDSNYGYTF. The DNA for the CDR3 is TGTGCCAGCAGCCCGGACAGTAACTATGGCTACACCTTC.

The V call is TRBV10-3, the J call TRBJ1-1; D uncertain. Per the germline V gene, CDR1 is ENHRY and CDR2 is SYGVKD. The CDR3 loop spans 14 amino acids. V lost 2 bases to trimming and J lost 2 bases, with 9 bases between them. DNA for the CDR3: TGTGCCATCAGTGAGCGGTTGGTAAACACTGAAGCTTTCTTT. Translation gives CAISERLVNTEAFF.

CDR3 nucleotides: TGTGCCAGCAGCCATCAGGGCCTCGAATCTTTATATGAGCAGTTCTTC. It specifies CASSHQGLESLYEQFF. The chain uses TRBV3-1 (or the pseudogene TRBV3-2) and TRBJ2-1; D might be TRBD1 (5 bases). The CDR3 loop spans 16 amino acids. The V end lost 3 bases, the J end lost 8 bases, and 20 bases lay between the germline ends. Per germline, CDR1 LGHDT and CDR2 YNNKEL (reference sequence).

The rearrangement joins TRBV2 to TRBJ1-5; weak D call: TRBD1 (5 bases). This CDR3 is 14 amino acids long. From germline, CDR1 is SNHLY and CDR2 FYNNEI. Deletions cut 11 bases from V and 3 bases from J, with 17 bases between. The CDR3 region has the DNA TGTGCCTCCGCCTGGGCGGGGACCAATCAGCCCCAGCATTTT. Its protein is CASAWAGTNQPQHF.

This clone was seen at least ten times. The chain recombines TRBV7-9 with TRBJ2-3; D might be TRBD2 (6 bases). The CDR3 covers 14 residues. Germline V CDR1 and CDR2: SEHNR, FQNEAQ (reference sequence). V shed 7 bases and J shed 1 base, with 12 bases lying between them. DNA for the CDR3: TGTGCCAGCACCCCTTCGGGGGGCACAGATACGCAGTATTTT. Its protein product is CASTPSGGTDTQYF.

The gene calls are TRBV10-3 and TRBJ1-5; D possibly corresponds to TRBD1 (5 bases). The CDR3 contains 19 residues. V lost 3 bases and J lost 0, with 21 bases in between. Germline V CDR1 and CDR2: ENHRY, SYGVKD. The DNA of the CDR3 is TGTGCCATCAGTGACCCGGATCCCCGACAGTCTCTTAGCAATCAGCCCCAGCATTTT. It codes for CAISDPDPRQSLSNQPQHF.

This chain joins TRBV4-1 and TRBJ2-1, with TRBD2 matching 14 bases. Trimming removed 6 bases from V and 8 bases from J; junction bases left unmatched: 12. The CDR3 loop spans 17 amino acids. Germline V lookup: CDR1 MGHRA, CDR2 YSYEKL. CDR3 protein: CASSPLTGTSGRDEQFF. The DNA for the CDR3 is TGCGCCAGCAGTCCATTGACCGGGACTAGCGGGAGAGATGAGCAGTTCTTC.

The chain couples TRBV5-1 to TRBJ1-1, with TRBD1 as a possible D gene (5 bases). Germline CDR1 SGHRS, CDR2 YFSETQ. The germline V and J ends were trimmed by 3 bases and 3 bases, with 12 bases remaining between them. The CDR3 totals 14 residues. The CDR3 nucleotides are TGCGCCAGCAGCTGGGGGGGTCCGGACACTGAAGCTTTCTTT. Translating it yields CASSWGGPDTEAFF.